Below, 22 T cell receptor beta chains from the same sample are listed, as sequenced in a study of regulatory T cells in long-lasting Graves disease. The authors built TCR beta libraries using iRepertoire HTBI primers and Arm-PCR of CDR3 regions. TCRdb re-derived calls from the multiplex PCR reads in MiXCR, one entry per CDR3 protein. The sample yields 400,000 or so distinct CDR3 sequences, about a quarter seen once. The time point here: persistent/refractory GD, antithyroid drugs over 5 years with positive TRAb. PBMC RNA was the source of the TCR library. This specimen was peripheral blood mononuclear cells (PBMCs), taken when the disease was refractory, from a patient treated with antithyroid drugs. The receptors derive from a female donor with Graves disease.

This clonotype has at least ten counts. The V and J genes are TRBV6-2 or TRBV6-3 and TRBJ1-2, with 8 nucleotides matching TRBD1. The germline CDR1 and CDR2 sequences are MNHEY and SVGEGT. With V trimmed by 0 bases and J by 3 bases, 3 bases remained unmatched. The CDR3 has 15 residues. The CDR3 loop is CASSYSRQGHYGYTF. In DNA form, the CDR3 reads TGTGCCAGCAGTTACTCAAGACAGGGGCACTATGGCTACACCTTC.

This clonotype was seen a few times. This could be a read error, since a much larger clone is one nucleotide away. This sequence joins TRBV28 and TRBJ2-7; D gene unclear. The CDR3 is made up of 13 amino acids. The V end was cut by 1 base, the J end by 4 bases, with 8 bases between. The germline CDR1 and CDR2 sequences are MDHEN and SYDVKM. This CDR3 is CASSLSSDYEQYF. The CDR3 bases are TGTGCCAGCAGTTTATCCTCCGATTACGAGCAGTACTTC. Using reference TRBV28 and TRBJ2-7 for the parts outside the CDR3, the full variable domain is DVKVTQSSRYLVKRTGEKVFLECVQDMDHENMFWYRQDPGLGLRLIYFSYDVKMKEKGDIPEGYSVSREKKERFSLILESASTNQTSMYLCASSLSSDYEQYFGPGTRLTVT.

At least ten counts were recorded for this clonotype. The CDR3 loop reads CASVGQGAYEQYF. CDR3 nucleotides: TGTGCCAGCGTAGGGCAGGGGGCCTACGAGCAGTACTTC. This chain connects TRBV2 to TRBJ2-7; 7 positions agree with TRBD1. V shed 8 bases and J 2 bases; nucleotides not matched to a gene: 6. This CDR3 has 13 residues. In germline, CDR1 is SNHLY, CDR2 FYNNEI.

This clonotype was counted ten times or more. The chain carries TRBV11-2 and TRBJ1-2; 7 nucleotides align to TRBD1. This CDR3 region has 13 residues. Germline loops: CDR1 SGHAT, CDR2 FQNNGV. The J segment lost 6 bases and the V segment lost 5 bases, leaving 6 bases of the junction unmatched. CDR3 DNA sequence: TGTGCCAGCAGCCTGACAGGGTGGGATGGCTACACCTTC. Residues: CASSLTGWDGYTF.

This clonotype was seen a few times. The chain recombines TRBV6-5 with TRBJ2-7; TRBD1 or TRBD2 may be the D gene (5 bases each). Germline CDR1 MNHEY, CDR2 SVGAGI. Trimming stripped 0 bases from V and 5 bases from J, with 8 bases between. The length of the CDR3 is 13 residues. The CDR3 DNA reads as TGTGCCAGCAGTTACTCGAGAGGGGACGAGCAGTACTTC. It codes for CASSYSRGDEQYF.

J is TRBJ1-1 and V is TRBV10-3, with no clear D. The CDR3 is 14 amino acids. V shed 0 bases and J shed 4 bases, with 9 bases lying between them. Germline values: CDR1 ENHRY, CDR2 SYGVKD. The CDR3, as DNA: TGTGCCATCAGTGAGTCGGGTCGTGGCACTGAAGCTTTCTTT. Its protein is CAISESGRGTEAFF.

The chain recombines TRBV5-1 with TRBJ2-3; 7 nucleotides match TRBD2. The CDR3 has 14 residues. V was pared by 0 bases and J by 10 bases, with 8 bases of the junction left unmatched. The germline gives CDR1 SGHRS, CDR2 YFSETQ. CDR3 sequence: CASSLGGTTESQYF. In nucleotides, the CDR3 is TGCGCCAGCAGCTTGGGAGGGACTACCGAATCGCAGTATTTT.

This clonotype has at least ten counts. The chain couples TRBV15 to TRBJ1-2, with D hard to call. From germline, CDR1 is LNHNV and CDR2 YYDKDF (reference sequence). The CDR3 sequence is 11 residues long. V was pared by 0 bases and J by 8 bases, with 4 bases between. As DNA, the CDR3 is TGTGCCACCAGCAGAGAGGAGGGCTACACCTTC. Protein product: CATSREEGYTF.

The CDR3 coding sequence is TGTGCCTGGAGTAGGGTAGCGGGCACCGGGGAGCTGTTTTTT. This gives the protein CAWSRVAGTGELFF. The chain carries TRBV30 and TRBJ2-2; 7 bases line up with TRBD2. The junction had 4 bases not matched to a gene; V was cut back by 2 bases and J by 4 bases. Germline V gives CDR1 GTSNPN, CDR2 SVGIG (reference sequence). The CDR3 runs to 14 residues.

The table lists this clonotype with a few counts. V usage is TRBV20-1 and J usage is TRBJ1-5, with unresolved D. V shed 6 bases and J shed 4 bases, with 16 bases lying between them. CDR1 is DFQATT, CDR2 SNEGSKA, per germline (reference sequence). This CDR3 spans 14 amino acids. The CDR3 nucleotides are TGCAGTGCGGCCTCCCTGGAGAGTAATCAGCCCCAGCATTTT. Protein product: CSAASLESNQPQHF.

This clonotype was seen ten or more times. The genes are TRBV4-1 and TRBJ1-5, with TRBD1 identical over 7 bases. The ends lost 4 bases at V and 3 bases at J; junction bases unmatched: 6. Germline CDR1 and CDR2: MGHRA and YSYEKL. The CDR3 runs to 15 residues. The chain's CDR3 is CASSPYDRDNQPQHF. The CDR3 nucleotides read TGCGCCAGCAGCCCGTACGACAGGGACAATCAGCCCCAGCATTTT.

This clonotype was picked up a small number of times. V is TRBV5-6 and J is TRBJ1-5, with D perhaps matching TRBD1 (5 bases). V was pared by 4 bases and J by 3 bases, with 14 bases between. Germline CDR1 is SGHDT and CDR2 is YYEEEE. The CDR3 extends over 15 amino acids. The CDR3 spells CASSVEGLNNQPQHF. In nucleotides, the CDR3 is TGTGCCAGCAGCGTAGAGGGGTTGAACAATCAGCCCCAGCATTTT.

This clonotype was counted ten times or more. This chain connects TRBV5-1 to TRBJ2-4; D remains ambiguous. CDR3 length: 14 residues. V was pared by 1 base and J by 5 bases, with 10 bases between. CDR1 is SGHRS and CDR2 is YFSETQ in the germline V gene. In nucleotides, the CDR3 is TGCGCCAGCAGCTTGTTTGACGGAGAAAACATTCAGTACTTC. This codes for CASSLFDGENIQYF.

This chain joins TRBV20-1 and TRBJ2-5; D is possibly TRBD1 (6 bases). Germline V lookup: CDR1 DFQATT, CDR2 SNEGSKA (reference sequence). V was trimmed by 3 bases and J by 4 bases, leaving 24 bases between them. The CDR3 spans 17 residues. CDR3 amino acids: CSARGSSQQGAGETQYF. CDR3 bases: TGCAGTGCTAGGGGGAGTTCTCAACAGGGTGCGGGAGAGACCCAGTACTTC.

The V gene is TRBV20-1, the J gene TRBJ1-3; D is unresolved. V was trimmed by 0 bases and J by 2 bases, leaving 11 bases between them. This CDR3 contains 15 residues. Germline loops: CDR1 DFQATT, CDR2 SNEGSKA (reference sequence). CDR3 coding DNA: TGCAGTGCTAGAGATAGACCCTCCCCTGGAAACACCATATATTTT. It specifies CSARDRPSPGNTIYF.

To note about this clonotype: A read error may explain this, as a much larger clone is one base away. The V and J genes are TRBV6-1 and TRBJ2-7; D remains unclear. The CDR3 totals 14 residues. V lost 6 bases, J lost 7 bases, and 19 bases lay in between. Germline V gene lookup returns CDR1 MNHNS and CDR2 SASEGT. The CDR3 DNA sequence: TGTGCCAGCAGAGGACCAGGCGTGGTGGGTGAGCAGTACTTC. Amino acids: CASRGPGVVGEQYF.

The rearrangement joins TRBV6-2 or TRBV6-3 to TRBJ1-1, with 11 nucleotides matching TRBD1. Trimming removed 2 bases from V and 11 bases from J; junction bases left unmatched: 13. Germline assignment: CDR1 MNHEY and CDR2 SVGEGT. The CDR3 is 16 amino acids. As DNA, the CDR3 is TGTGCCAGCAGTTACCAACCGCCGGGACAGGGGGTTTTGGCTTTCTTT. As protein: CASSYQPPGQGVLAFF.

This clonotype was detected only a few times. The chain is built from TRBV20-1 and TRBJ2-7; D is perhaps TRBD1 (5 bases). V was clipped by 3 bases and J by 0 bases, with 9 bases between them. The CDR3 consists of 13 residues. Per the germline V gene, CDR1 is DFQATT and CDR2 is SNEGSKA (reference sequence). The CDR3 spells CSASRQTSYEQYF. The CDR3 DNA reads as TGCAGTGCTAGTCGACAGACCTCCTACGAGCAGTACTTC.

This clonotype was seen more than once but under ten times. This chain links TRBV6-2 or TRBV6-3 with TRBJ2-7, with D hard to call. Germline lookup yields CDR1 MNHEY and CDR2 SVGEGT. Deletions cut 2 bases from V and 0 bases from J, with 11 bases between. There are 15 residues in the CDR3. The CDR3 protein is CASSYGQVLSYEQYF. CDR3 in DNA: TGTGCCAGCAGTTACGGGCAGGTTCTCTCCTACGAGCAGTACTTC.

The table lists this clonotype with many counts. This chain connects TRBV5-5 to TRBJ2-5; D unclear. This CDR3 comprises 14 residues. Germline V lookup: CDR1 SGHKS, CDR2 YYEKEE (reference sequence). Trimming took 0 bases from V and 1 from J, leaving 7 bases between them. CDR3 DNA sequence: TGTGCCAGCAGCTTGGGTTACAGCCAAGAGACCCAGTACTTC. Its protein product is CASSLGYSQETQYF.

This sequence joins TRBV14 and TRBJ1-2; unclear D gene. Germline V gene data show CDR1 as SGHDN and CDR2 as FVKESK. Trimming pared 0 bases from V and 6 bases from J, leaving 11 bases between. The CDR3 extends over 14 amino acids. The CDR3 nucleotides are TGTGCCAGCAGCCAAGAACAATGGCGAGATGGCTACACCTTC. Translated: CASSQEQWRDGYTF. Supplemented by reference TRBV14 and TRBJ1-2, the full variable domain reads EAGVTQFPSHSVIEKGQTVTLRCDPISGHDNLYWYRRVMGKEIKFLLHFVKESKQDESGMPNNRFLAERTGGTYSTLKVQPAELEDSGVYFCASSQEQWRDGYTFGSGTRLTVV.

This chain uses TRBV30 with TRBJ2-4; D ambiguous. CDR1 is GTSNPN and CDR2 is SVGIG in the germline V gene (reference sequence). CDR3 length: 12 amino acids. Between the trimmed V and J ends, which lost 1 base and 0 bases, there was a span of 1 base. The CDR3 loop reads CAWSEAKNIQYF. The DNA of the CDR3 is TGTGCCTGGAGTGAAGCCAAAAACATTCAGTACTTC.